The 21 T cell receptor beta chains below all came from one sample that was sequenced in a study of vaccination and CD4 T cells after COVID-19. TCRdb re-derived calls from the PCR reads in MiXCR, one entry per CDR3 protein. The sample has fewer than 20,000 distinct CDR3 sequences, 62% seen once. The material sequenced was CD4+ T cells from blood, taken before SARS-CoV-2 vaccination. Receptors originate from a human donor who had recovered from COVID-19.

The chain uses TRBV2 and TRBJ2-2, with TRBD2 as a possible D gene (5 bases). Germline lookup yields CDR1 SNHLY and CDR2 FYNNEI. This CDR3 contains 13 residues. Trimming took 7 bases from V and 5 from J, leaving 11 bases between them. The CDR3 DNA sequence: TGTGCCAGCAACCCTAGCCGGACCGGGGAGCTGTTTTTT. It specifies CASNPSRTGELFF.

This CDR3 is CASSRDREDQPQHF. In DNA form, the CDR3 reads TGTGCCAGCAGTCGAGACAGGGAGGACCAGCCCCAGCATTTT. This rearrangement joins TRBV6-1 to TRBJ1-5; the match to TRBD1 covers 7 bases. V shed 5 bases and J 7 bases; nucleotides not matched to a gene: 8. CDR3 length: 14 residues. Germline V gives CDR1 MNHNS, CDR2 SASEGT.

The chain combines TRBV15 with TRBJ2-2; 12 nucleotides align to TRBD2. V dropped 3 bases and J dropped 3; count of bases not matched to a gene: 5. The CDR3 consists of 17 residues. From germline, CDR1 is LNHNV and CDR2 YYDKDF (reference sequence). The CDR3 DNA sequence: TGTGCCACCAGCAGGGACACTAGCGGGAGGCACACCGGGGAGCTGTTTTTT. This encodes CATSRDTSGRHTGELFF.

V is TRBV20-1 and J is TRBJ2-1; no reliable D call. Germline CDR1 is DFQATT and CDR2 is SNEGSKA (reference sequence). Trimming stripped 7 bases from V and 7 bases from J, with 17 bases between. This CDR3 region has 13 residues. The CDR3 reads CSVLGLVANEQFF. Here the CDR3 DNA reads TGCAGTGTCCTTGGGCTAGTCGCGAATGAGCAGTTCTTC.

The genes are TRBV7-2 and TRBJ2-3; 11 bases align to TRBD2. Germline lookup yields CDR1 SGHTA and CDR2 FQGNSA. The CDR3 consists of 19 residues. V lost 1 base and J lost 1; bases outside the gene matches: 10. The CDR3 coding sequence is TGTGCCAGCAGCTTAGATCCCCCCGGACTAGCGGGTGGCACAGATACGCAGTATTTT. This encodes CASSLDPPGLAGGTDTQYF.

The CDR3 nucleotides are TGTGCCATCAGTGAGTTAGGACAGAATTCACCCCTCCACTTT. Protein: CAISELGQNSPLHF. This rearrangement joins TRBV10-3 to TRBJ1-6, with D maybe TRBD1 (6 bases). This CDR3 has 14 amino acids. In germline, CDR1 is ENHRY, CDR2 SYGVKD. The V end was cut by 1 base, the J end by 7 bases, with 8 bases between.

CDR3 region: CARPHLGKSADTQYF. Here the CDR3 DNA reads TGTGCCAGGCCCCATCTTGGGAAATCGGCAGATACGCAGTATTTT. The chain recombines TRBV6-9 with TRBJ2-3; no clear D. The germline V gene encodes CDR1 MNHGY and CDR2 SVAAGI. Trimming pared 9 bases from V and 4 bases from J, leaving 20 bases between. This CDR3 has 15 amino acids.

The gene calls are TRBV28 and TRBJ1-6; D not certain. The ends were cut back, 3 bases at V and 4 bases at J, with 7 bases in the middle. Germline-derived CDR1 and CDR2 are MDHEN and SYDVKM. The CDR3 has 14 residues. The CDR3 region is CASSLGLYNSPLHF. The DNA of the CDR3 is TGTGCCAGCAGTTTGGGCCTATATAATTCACCCCTCCACTTT.

This chain uses TRBV5-5 with TRBJ2-3; D perhaps matches TRBD2 (5 bases). This CDR3 is built from 14 residues. V lost 2 bases to trimming and J lost 2 bases, with 9 bases between them. In germline, CDR1 is SGHKS, CDR2 YYEKEE (reference sequence). The CDR3 region is CASSFWGDTDTQYF. The CDR3 coding sequence is TGTGCCAGCAGCTTTTGGGGAGACACAGATACGCAGTATTTT.

The gene calls are TRBV20-1 and TRBJ1-5; D remains unclear. Per germline, CDR1 DFQATT and CDR2 SNEGSKA (reference sequence). CDR3 length equals 14 residues. The ends were cut back, 3 bases at V and 6 bases at J, with 15 bases in the middle. Written as DNA, the CDR3 is TGCAGTGCTAGGGACCCCTTCAGCCGTCAGCCCCAGCATTTT. This encodes CSARDPFSRQPQHF.

The V call is TRBV27, the J call TRBJ1-5; weak D call: TRBD1 (5 bases). There are 16 residues in the CDR3. Germline CDR1 and CDR2: MNHEY and SMNVEV (reference sequence). The germline V and J ends were trimmed by 2 bases and 0 bases, with 11 bases remaining between them. In DNA, the CDR3 is TGTGCCAGCAGTTTAACCGGGACCTATAGCAATCAGCCCCAGCATTTT. Translating it yields CASSLTGTYSNQPQHF.

The V and J genes are TRBV28 and TRBJ2-1, with 11 bases that match TRBD2. V lost 1 base and J lost 7; bases outside the gene matches: 18. CDR1 is MDHEN, CDR2 SYDVKM, per germline. The CDR3 totals 20 residues. The DNA for the CDR3 is TGTGCCAGCAGTTTATCCGGTTGGTTAGCGGGAGGGCCCGGGAAGAATGAGCAGTTCTTC. Its protein is CASSLSGWLAGGPGKNEQFF.

This chain joins TRBV6-1 and TRBJ2-2; 8 bases match TRBD2. The V segment lost 4 bases and the J segment 6 bases; nucleotides outside the gene matches: 16. The germline V gene encodes CDR1 MNHNS and CDR2 SASEGT. This CDR3 has 18 residues. The CDR3 spells CASSGQLGSGSLPGELFF. The CDR3, as DNA: TGTGCCAGCAGTGGGCAGCTAGGGAGCGGGAGTCTACCCGGGGAGCTGTTTTTT.

This clonotype was observed a handful of times. The rearrangement joins TRBV6-1 to TRBJ1-1; 12 nucleotides align to TRBD1. The germline V gene has CDR1 MNHNS and CDR2 SASEGT. The trim removed 3 bases at V and 0 bases at J, leaving 5 bases unmatched. The CDR3 sequence is 17 residues long. CDR3 in DNA: TGTGCCAGCAGTGAGGGACAGGGGGCACCCATGAACACTGAAGCTTTCTTT. Translated: CASSEGQGAPMNTEAFF.

V is TRBV19 and J is TRBJ2-3, with D maybe TRBD2 (6 bases). The CDR3 contains 18 residues. Trimming took 4 bases from V and 2 from J, leaving 22 bases between them. CDR1 LNHDA and CDR2 SQIVND come from the germline V gene (reference sequence). This CDR3 is CASSNGGGWGRLTDTQYF. The CDR3 coding sequence is TGTGCCAGTAGTAACGGCGGTGGTTGGGGGAGGCTCACAGATACGCAGTATTTT.

The rearrangement links TRBV7-2 to TRBJ2-5; unclear D gene. Trimming pared 7 bases from V and 2 bases from J, leaving 11 bases between. This CDR3 is 13 amino acids long. The germline gives CDR1 SGHTA, CDR2 FQGNSA. CDR3 sequence (DNA): TGTGCCAGCACCAAACAAAGACAAGAGACCCAGTACTTC. Its protein is CASTKQRQETQYF.

V gene TRBV20-1 combines with J gene TRBJ2-7; perhaps TRBD2 as D (6 bases). The CDR3 consists of 16 residues. The germline V gene has CDR1 DFQATT and CDR2 SNEGSKA (reference sequence). V was clipped by 4 bases and J by 0 bases, with 19 bases between them. As DNA, the CDR3 is TGCAGTGCTATCGGCACGAGCGGGTGGAGCTCCTACGAGCAGTACTTC. Amino acids: CSAIGTSGWSSYEQYF.

This clonotype was seen only a few times. A read error may produce the germline difference seen at one junction end. The V gene is TRBV20-1, the J gene TRBJ2-3, with 9 bases fitting TRBD2. The CDR3 extends over 14 amino acids. Germline CDR1 DFQATT, CDR2 SNEGSKA (reference sequence). The CDR3 loop is CSAPIAGELLVQSF. The CDR3 DNA sequence: TGCAGTGCTCCAATAGCGGGAGAGTTATTAGTGCAGAGCTTT.

The rearrangement joins TRBV6-1 to TRBJ2-3; either TRBD1 or TRBD2 may fit D (5 bases each). Trimming took 2 bases from V and 0 from J, leaving 12 bases between them. This CDR3 comprises 16 residues. From germline, CDR1 is MNHNS and CDR2 SASEGT. The CDR3 sequence: CASSELPGPSTDTQYF. The CDR3 DNA follows: TGTGCCAGCAGTGAACTACCGGGGCCAAGCACAGATACGCAGTATTTT.

This clonotype was counted between two and nine times. The chain joins TRBV7-8 to TRBJ1-1; D is undetermined. The CDR3 covers 13 residues. V was trimmed by 3 bases and J by 1 base, leaving 6 bases between them. Germline CDR1 is SGHVS and CDR2 is FQNEAQ. CDR3 region: CASSFSENTEAFF. The CDR3, as DNA: TGTGCCAGCAGCTTTTCAGAGAACACTGAAGCTTTCTTT. Combining the CDR3 with reference TRBV7-8 and TRBJ1-1 gives the whole variable domain GAGVSQSPRYKVAKRGQDVALRCDPISGHVSLFWYQQALGQGPEFLTYFQNEAQLDKSGLPSDRFFAERPEGSVSTLKIQRTQQEDSAVYLCASSFSENTEAFFGQGTRLTVV.

The chain uses TRBV27 and TRBJ2-7; a weak D match, TRBD2 (5 bases). Germline-derived CDR1 and CDR2 are MNHEY and SMNVEV (reference sequence). The V gene lost 5 bases and the J gene lost 6 bases, with 11 bases spanning the gap. This CDR3 is built from 12 residues. This chain's CDR3 is CASSLERSEQYF. The DNA for the CDR3 is TGTGCCAGCAGTCTCGAGCGGAGCGAGCAGTACTTC.